Below are 4 T cell receptor beta chains sequenced from a single sample in a study of blood T cell repertoires in COVID-19. Assay used: immunoSEQ multiplex PCR; TCRdb lists only in-frame clones, some missing. The sample lists 140,000 to 150,000 clones; 75% to 90% were seen once. The source material was peripheral blood. The receptors here all came from a man between 18 and 35 years old with COVID-19, enrolled during active disease.

The chain recombines TRBV6-6 with TRBJ2-6, with TRBD1 as a possible D gene (5 bases). Looked up from germline, CDR1 is MNHNY and CDR2 is SVGAGI (reference sequence). V lost 2 bases to trimming and J lost 3 bases, with 11 bases between them. The CDR3 is made up of 16 amino acids. Written as DNA, the CDR3 is TGTGCCAGCAGTTACGGGGCCCGCCTTGGGGCCAACGTCCTGACTTTC. As protein: CASSYGARLGANVLTF.

This CDR3 reads CASSATTSGTDTQYF. The CDR3, as DNA: TGTGCCAGCAGTGCGACGACTAGCGGCACAGATACGCAGTATTTT. The V gene is TRBV6-4, the J gene TRBJ2-3, with TRBD2 matching 8 bases. This CDR3 region has 15 residues. J was trimmed by 1 base and V by 4 bases; bases with no gene match: 4. Germline V gene sequence: CDR1 MRHNA, CDR2 SNTAGT.

This sequence joins TRBV7-2 and TRBJ2-4, with D perhaps TRBD2 (5 bases). The V gene lost 5 bases and the J gene lost 0 bases, with 14 bases spanning the gap. CDR3 length: 16 amino acids. Germline V gene lookup returns CDR1 SGHTA and CDR2 FQGNSA. DNA for the CDR3: TGTGCCAGCAGCATAGGACTCGCCCTAGCCAAAAACATTCAGTACTTC. It specifies CASSIGLALAKNIQYF.

CDR3 in DNA: TGTGCCAGCAGCTTAGGTACTGGAGGGACAGGGGGCTTTGGCTACACCTTC. Translated: CASSLGTGGTGGFGYTF. J is TRBJ1-2 and V is TRBV13, with TRBD1 matching 12 bases. The germline CDR1 and CDR2 sequences are PRHDT and FYEKMQ (reference sequence). The CDR3 extends over 17 amino acids. Trimming removed 0 bases from V and 7 bases from J; junction bases left unmatched: 9.